The rows below give T cell receptor beta chains drawn from one sample of a study of T cells after posttransplantation cyclophosphamide. TCRdb keeps only in-frame clones here, not all; method: immunoSEQ multiplex PCR. Among some 20,000 clones listed, approximately 98% were seen once. Specimen: naive CD4+ T cells sorted from PBMCs. Receptor source: a man aged 50-59 years in good health, CMV-negative, and a related stem cell transplant donor. Each CDR3 is given with its conserved first and last residue. The D gene is left open where the match is weak.

J gene | V gene | D gene | CDR3 protein
TRBJ2-7 | TRBV5-1 | . | CASSPLPDSYEQYF
TRBJ2-7 | TRBV5-1 | . | CASSLDGSVYEQYF
TRBJ2-1 | TRBV30 | TRBD2 | CAWSVSRTSEVVF
TRBJ1-1 | TRBV10-1 | . | CASSEAGPPNTEAFF
TRBJ2-5 | TRBV7-2 | . | CATADRRREESQYF
TRBJ2-3 | TRBV4-1 | . | CASSPAATGSGTDTQYF
TRBJ2-6 | TRBV7-9 | . | CASSGGWRSGANVLTF
TRBJ1-4 | TRBV19 | . | CASSILTAATNEKLFF
TRBJ2-7 | TRBV11-2 | TRBD1 | CASRPDRGSYEQYF
TRBJ2-5 | TRBV7-3 | TRBD2 | CASSPGGPRETQYF
TRBJ2-7 | TRBV7-5 | . | CARSAPGPEQYF
TRBJ1-2 | TRBV30 | . | CAWWGSNGYGYTF
TRBJ2-7 | TRBV5-1 | TRBD1 | CASSHPDRDRAPEQYF
TRBJ1-4 | TRBV5-1 | . | CASRNMGYRDVEKLFF
TRBJ1-1 | TRBV6-6 | . | CASRAPVSNTEAFF
TRBJ2-6 | TRBV10-3 | . | CAISEGGTGSSGANVLTF
TRBJ2-5 | TRBV19 | TRBD2 | CASSISHGGGSETQYF
TRBJ1-1 | TRBV7-8 | . | CASSLVEALMDTEAFF
TRBJ2-2 | TRBV9 | . | CASSLTYGELFF
TRBJ2-5 | TRBV19 | . | CASSIDQNTLETQYF
TRBJ1-2 | TRBV2 | TRBD1 | CASNRDREDGYTF
TRBJ2-3 | TRBV2 | TRBD1 | CASSEQGYTDTQYF
TRBJ2-3 | TRBV11-2 | . | CASSLIDVRLGWSQYF
TRBJ2-7 | TRBV9 | TRBD1 | CASSPSSRDRDEQYF
TRBJ2-1 | TRBV19 | TRBD2 | CASSNLAGAYNEQFF
TRBJ2-7 | TRBV10-3 | TRBD1 | CAISPGTAYEQYF
TRBJ2-3 | TRBV19 | . | CASSPERAATDTQYF
TRBJ1-1 | TRBV9 | . | CASSLDMSTEAFF
TRBJ2-3 | TRBV7-3 | TRBD2 | CASSLALGTSGRAGYTQYF
TRBJ1-4 | TRBV27 | TRBD1 | CASSAYRGTNEKLFF
TRBJ2-3 | TRBV11-2 | TRBD1 | CASRSAVRGLTDTQYF
TRBJ2-7 | TRBV27 | TRBD1 | CASGPWTGGTYEQYF
TRBJ1-1 | TRBV7-2 | . | CASSPRGIAEAFF
TRBJ1-5 | TRBV6-1 | . | CASSPQGYQPQHF
TRBJ2-5 | TRBV14 | TRBD1 | CASSHGTGGSETQYF
TRBJ2-7 | TRBV19 | TRBD1 | CASSTGQGSSYEQYF